The source of this T cell receptor beta chain is a study of vaccination and CD4 T cells after COVID-19. Cultured CD4+ T cell DNA was sequenced using the Oncomine TCR Beta short-read assay. Cultured CD4+ T cells yielded the extracted genomic DNA. TCRdb independently ran MiXCR on the PCR reads; one entry per CDR3 protein. The sample holds 9,500 or so distinct CDR3 sequences, around 30% seen once. On this clonotype: What it recognizes is unknown.

Treatment described: approximately nine-day PBMC culture with coronavirus spike peptide pools or control peptides (ViraFEST assay). One should note that the unexposed donor's CD4+ T cells were collected before the COVID-19 pandemic (2011-2018). V lost 8 bases and J lost 4, with 6 bases in between. The CDR3 spans 11 residues. Germline CDR1 MDHEN, CDR2 SYDVKM. The receptor was derived from a human donor in good health. The chain joins TRBV28 to TRBJ1-3, with TRBD1 as a possible D gene (5 bases). Source material: CD4+ T cells from blood, cultured in vitro. The CDR3 sequence is CASDRGNTIYF. CDR3 coding DNA: TGTGCCAGCGACAGAGGAAACACCATATATTTT. The variable domain in full, with the rest retrieved from reference TRBV28 and TRBJ1-3, is DVKVTQSSRYLVKRTGEKVFLECVQDMDHENMFWYRQDPGLGLRLIYFSYDVKMKEKGDIPEGYSVSREKKERFSLILESASTNQTSMYLCASDRGNTIYFGEGSWLTVV.